These T cell receptor beta chains were read from a single sample in a study of Graves' ophthalmopathy and Graves' hyperthyroidism. MiXCR was run by TCRdb on the multiplex PCR reads, yielding one entry per CDR3 protein. The sample includes about 740,000 distinct CDR3 sequences, around 40% of them seen just once. Material for sequencing was peripheral blood. These receptors were collected from an adult man with Graves' ophthalmopathy. Both conserved end residues are part of each CDR3. The order of the fields is D gene, J gene, V gene, CDR3 length, clone size, CDR3 DNA, CDR3 protein. D genes are given only for firm matches. Only some rows state a clone size, as once, few, many or a class for expanded clones.

D: TRBD1; J: TRBJ1-1; V: TRBV10-3; length: 15; size: NA; DNA: TGTGCCATCAGTGAAAGGACAGGACTGAACACTGAAGCTTTCTTT; CDR3: CAISERTGLNTEAFF
D: TRBD2; J: TRBJ2-7; V: TRBV10-3; length: 14; size: NA; DNA: TGTGCCAGCAGTTACGGGAGGGAGGCCTACGAGCAGTACTTC; CDR3: CASSYGREAYEQYF
D: NA; J: TRBJ1-1; V: TRBV7-2; length: 17; size: NA; DNA: TGTGCCAGCAGCCCTAGGTGGGACATTGACATGAACACTGAAGCTTTCTTT; CDR3: CASSPRWDIDMNTEAFF
D: NA; J: TRBJ2-7; V: TRBV7-2; length: 14; size: few; DNA: TGTGCCAGCAGCCAAGGACGCTACTCCTACGAGCAGTACTTC; CDR3: CASSQGRYSYEQYF
D: NA; J: TRBJ1-2; V: TRBV29-1; length: 13; size: many; DNA: TGCAGCGTTGAAGAGACAGCTAACTATGGCTACACCTTC; CDR3: CSVEETANYGYTF
D: NA; J: TRBJ1-4; V: TRBV10-3; length: 11; size: NA; DNA: TGTGCCATCACATACAGGGAAAAACTGTTTTTT; CDR3: CAITYREKLFF
D: NA; J: TRBJ1-1; V: TRBV25-1; length: 16; size: many; DNA: TGTGCCAGCAGTGAATTCCGAGGAGGGTCGTTCACTGAAGCTTTCTTT; CDR3: CASSEFRGGSFTEAFF
D: TRBD2; J: TRBJ2-7; V: TRBV7-9; length: 18; size: NA; DNA: TGTGCCAGCAGCTTAGAGGGGGGGGCTAGCGGGGGCCTTCTCAAGCAGTACTTC; CDR3: CASSLEGGASGGLLKQYF
D: NA; J: TRBJ2-7; V: TRBV2; length: 14; size: once; DNA: TGTACCAGCAGTGTCATTGAACAGAACTACGAGCAGTACTTC; CDR3: CTSSVIEQNYEQYF
D: NA; J: TRBJ1-4; V: TRBV9; length: 16; size: NA; DNA: TGTGCCAGCAGTCCCCTTGTGCCGACAACTAATGAAAAACTGTTTTTT; CDR3: CASSPLVPTTNEKLFF
D: NA; J: TRBJ1-5; V: TRBV20-1; length: 14; size: few; DNA: TGCAGTGCTAGTACAAGGAACGGCAATCAGCCCCAGCATTTT; CDR3: CSASTRNGNQPQHF
D: NA; J: TRBJ2-2; V: TRBV7-9; length: 14; size: NA; DNA: TGTGCCAGCAGCTCACAGGGTCCTTTCGGGGAGCTGTTTTTT; CDR3: CASSSQGPFGELFF
D: NA; J: TRBJ1-1; V: TRBV20-1; length: 13; size: NA; DNA: TGCAGTGCTAGAGATCGCGGGCGTAATGAAGCTTTCTTT; CDR3: CSARDRGRNEAFF
D: TRBD2; J: TRBJ2-7; V: TRBV10-3; length: 15; size: many; DNA: TGTGCCAGCAGTTTGGGCGCAGGGAGGGGTTACGAGCAGTACTTC; CDR3: CASSLGAGRGYEQYF
D: NA; J: TRBJ1-6; V: TRBV10-3; length: 14; size: NA; DNA: TGTGCCATCGGGGGGACGGGCCCCAATTCACCCCTCCACTTT; CDR3: CAIGGTGPNSPLHF
D: NA; J: TRBJ1-4; V: TRBV7-9; length: 14; size: few; DNA: TGTGCCAGCAGCTTATGGACTGATAATGAAAAACTGTTTTTT; CDR3: CASSLWTDNEKLFF
D: NA; J: TRBJ2-7; V: TRBV10-3; length: 13; size: few; DNA: TGTGCCATCAGTGATCAGATGGACTACGAGCAGTACTTC; CDR3: CAISDQMDYEQYF
D: TRBD1; J: TRBJ2-6; V: TRBV10-3; length: 13; size: NA; DNA: TGTGCCATCAAGAGAACAGGGGCAAACGTCCTGACTTTC; CDR3: CAIKRTGANVLTF
D: TRBD1; J: TRBJ2-7; V: TRBV7-9; length: 14; size: many; DNA: TGTGCCAGCAGCCTCGGGACAGGGAATGACGAGCAGTACTTC; CDR3: CASSLGTGNDEQYF
D: NA; J: TRBJ2-2; V: TRBV2; length: 15; size: NA; DNA: TGTGCCAGCAGTGTCCGACAGATTAACACCGGGGAGCTGTTTTTT; CDR3: CASSVRQINTGELFF
D: TRBD2; J: TRBJ2-7; V: TRBV20-1; length: 15; size: few; DNA: TGCAGTGCTACCCCTATCGCGGGAGGGCTCTACGAGCAGTACTTC; CDR3: CSATPIAGGLYEQYF
D: NA; J: TRBJ2-5; V: TRBV10-3; length: 14; size: many; DNA: TGTGCCATCAGTGAGTCTGCAGGGCTGGGGACCCAGTACTTC; CDR3: CAISESAGLGTQYF
D: NA; J: TRBJ1-1; V: TRBV14; length: 16; size: many; DNA: TGTGCCAGCAGCCAAGAAGGTCAGGCGGGGCACACTGAAGCTTTCTTT; CDR3: CASSQEGQAGHTEAFF
D: TRBD2; J: TRBJ2-5; V: TRBV10-3; length: 14; size: NA; DNA: TGTGCCAGCAGTTCCCCGGGACTACAAGAGACCCAGTACTTC; CDR3: CASSSPGLQETQYF
D: TRBD1; J: TRBJ1-4; V: TRBV12-3/TRBV12-4; length: 15; size: few; DNA: TGTGCCAGCAGTTATGGGGGACAGGGAACGGAAAAACTGTTTTTT; CDR3: CASSYGGQGTEKLFF
D: NA; J: TRBJ1-2; V: TRBV15; length: 10; size: once; DNA: TGTGCCACCAGCAGGACAGGCTACACCTTC; CDR3: CATSRTGYTF
D: TRBD1; J: TRBJ2-6; V: TRBV7-3; length: 18; size: NA; DNA: TGTGCCAGCAGCCCACGACCGGGACAGGGGGCTGGGGCCAACGTCCTGACTTTC; CDR3: CASSPRPGQGAGANVLTF
D: NA; J: TRBJ1-2; V: TRBV2; length: 14; size: many; DNA: TGTGCCAGCAGTGAGTCGAGGGATGCCTATGGCTACACCTTC; CDR3: CASSESRDAYGYTF
D: NA; J: TRBJ2-7; V: TRBV19; length: 13; size: few; DNA: TGTGCCAGTCGGCTGACGAACTCCTACGAGCAGTACTTC; CDR3: CASRLTNSYEQYF
D: NA; J: TRBJ2-6; V: TRBV7-9; length: 14; size: NA; DNA: TGTGCCAGCAGCCAAGTCGGCGGGGCCAACGTCCTGACTTTC; CDR3: CASSQVGGANVLTF
D: TRBD1; J: TRBJ1-2; V: TRBV25-1; length: 14; size: NA; DNA: TGTGCCAGCACCCAGGGCGGGACAGCCTATGGCTACACCTTC; CDR3: CASTQGGTAYGYTF
D: NA; J: TRBJ2-2; V: TRBV25-1; length: 15; size: few; DNA: TGTGCCAGCAGTTTCGACAGAACGAACACCGGGGAGCTGTTTTTT; CDR3: CASSFDRTNTGELFF
D: NA; J: TRBJ1-1; V: TRBV5-1; length: 14; size: NA; DNA: TGCGCCAGCAGCCCCTCAGGCAGCAACACTGAAGCTTTCTTT; CDR3: CASSPSGSNTEAFF
D: NA; J: TRBJ2-5; V: TRBV7-9; length: 14; size: NA; DNA: TGTGCCAGCAGCTTAGAGGAGCGTCAAGAGACCCAGTACTTC; CDR3: CASSLEERQETQYF
D: NA; J: TRBJ2-5; V: TRBV5-1; length: 14; size: NA; DNA: TGCGCCAGCAGCTTGCTCAGGGTAGGAGAGACCCAGTACTTC; CDR3: CASSLLRVGETQYF
D: NA; J: TRBJ2-7; V: TRBV7-9; length: 16; size: NA; DNA: TGTGCCAGCAGCTCCGTACGGGGCCCGCGATCGTGGGAGCAGTACTTC; CDR3: CASSSVRGPRSWEQYF